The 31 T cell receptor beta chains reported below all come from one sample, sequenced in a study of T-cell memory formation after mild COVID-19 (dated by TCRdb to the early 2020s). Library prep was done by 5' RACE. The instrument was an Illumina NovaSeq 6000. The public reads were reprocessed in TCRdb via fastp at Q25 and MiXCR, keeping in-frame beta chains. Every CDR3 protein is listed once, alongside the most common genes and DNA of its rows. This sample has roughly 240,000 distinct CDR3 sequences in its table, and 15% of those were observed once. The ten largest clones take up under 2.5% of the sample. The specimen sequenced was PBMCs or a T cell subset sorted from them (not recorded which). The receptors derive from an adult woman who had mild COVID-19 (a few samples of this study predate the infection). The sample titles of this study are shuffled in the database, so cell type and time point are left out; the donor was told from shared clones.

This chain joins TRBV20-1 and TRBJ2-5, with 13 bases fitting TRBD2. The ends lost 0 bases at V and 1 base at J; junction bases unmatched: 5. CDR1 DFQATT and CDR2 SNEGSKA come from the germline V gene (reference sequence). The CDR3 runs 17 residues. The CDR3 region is CSAREATSGRFQETQYF. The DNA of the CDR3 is TGCAGTGCTAGAGAGGCGACTAGCGGGAGGTTCCAAGAGACCCAGTACTTC.

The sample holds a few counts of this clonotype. Here the CDR3 DNA reads TGTGCCAGCAGCGTAGCGGGAGGGACAGGCGGGGAGCAGTACTTC. Amino acid sequence: CASSVAGGTGGEQYF. V is TRBV9 and J is TRBJ2-7; possibly TRBD1 or TRBD2 for D (8 bases each). Germline CDR1 reads SGDLS; CDR2 reads YYNGEE. With 0 bases removed from V and 7 bases from J, the gap between germline ends came to 17 bases. The CDR3 spans 15 residues.

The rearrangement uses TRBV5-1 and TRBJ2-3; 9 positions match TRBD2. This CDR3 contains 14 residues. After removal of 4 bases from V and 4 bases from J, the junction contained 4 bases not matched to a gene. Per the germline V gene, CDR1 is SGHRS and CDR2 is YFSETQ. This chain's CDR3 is CASSVPSGADTQYF. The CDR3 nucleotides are TGCGCCAGCAGCGTGCCTAGCGGGGCAGATACGCAGTATTTT.

CDR3 in amino acids: CASSFQQGGRTEAFF. CDR3 DNA: TGTGCCAGCAGCTTCCAACAGGGGGGCCGAACTGAAGCTTTCTTT. V is TRBV7-2 and J is TRBJ1-1, with 8 bases identical to TRBD1. The CDR3 extends over 15 amino acids. Germline CDR1 SGHTA, CDR2 FQGNSA. Losses at the gene ends were 3 bases for V and 5 bases for J; bases not matched to a gene: 8.

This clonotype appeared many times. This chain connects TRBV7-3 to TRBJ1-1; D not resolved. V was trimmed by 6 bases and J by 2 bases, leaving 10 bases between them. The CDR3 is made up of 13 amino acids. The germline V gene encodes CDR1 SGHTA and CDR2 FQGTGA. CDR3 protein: CASSLSGNTEAFF. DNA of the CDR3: TGTGCCAGCAGTTTATCGGGAAACACTGAAGCTTTCTTT.

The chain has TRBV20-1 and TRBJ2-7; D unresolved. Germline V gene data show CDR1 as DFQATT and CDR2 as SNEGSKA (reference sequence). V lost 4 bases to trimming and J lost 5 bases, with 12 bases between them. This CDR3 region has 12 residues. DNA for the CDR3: TGCAGTGCTACCGACCCGGGCCACGAGCAGTACTTC. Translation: CSATDPGHEQYF.

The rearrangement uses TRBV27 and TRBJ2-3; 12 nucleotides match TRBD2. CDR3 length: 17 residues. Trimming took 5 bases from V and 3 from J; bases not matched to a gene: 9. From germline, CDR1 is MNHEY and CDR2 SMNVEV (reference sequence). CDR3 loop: CASSPYPSGRGTDTQYF. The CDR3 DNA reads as TGTGCCAGCAGTCCCTACCCTAGCGGGAGGGGTACAGATACGCAGTATTTT.

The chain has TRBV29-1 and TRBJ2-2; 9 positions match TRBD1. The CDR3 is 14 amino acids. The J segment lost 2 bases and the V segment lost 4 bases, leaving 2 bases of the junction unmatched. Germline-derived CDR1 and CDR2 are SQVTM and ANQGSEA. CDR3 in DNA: TGCAGCGTTGGGACAGGGGCTAACACCGGGGAGCTGTTTTTT. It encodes CSVGTGANTGELFF.

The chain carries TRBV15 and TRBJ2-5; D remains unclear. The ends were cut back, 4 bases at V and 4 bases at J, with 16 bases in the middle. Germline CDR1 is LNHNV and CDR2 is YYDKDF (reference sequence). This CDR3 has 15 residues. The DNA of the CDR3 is TGTGCCACCAGCACCGGACGTGTGTATGGAGAGACCCAGTACTTC. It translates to CATSTGRVYGETQYF.

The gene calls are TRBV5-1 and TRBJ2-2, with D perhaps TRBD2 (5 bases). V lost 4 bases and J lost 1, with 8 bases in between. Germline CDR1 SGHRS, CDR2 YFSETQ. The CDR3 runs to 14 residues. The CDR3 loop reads CASSRTRNTGELFF. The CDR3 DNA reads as TGCGCCAGCAGCAGAACTAGGAACACCGGGGAGCTGTTTTTT.

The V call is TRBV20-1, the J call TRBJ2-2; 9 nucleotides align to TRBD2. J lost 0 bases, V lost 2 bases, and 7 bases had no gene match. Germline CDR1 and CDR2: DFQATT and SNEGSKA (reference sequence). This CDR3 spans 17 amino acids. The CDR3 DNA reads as TGCAGTGCTAGATTGGAAGCGGGAGGTACGAACACCGGGGAGCTGTTTTTT. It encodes CSARLEAGGTNTGELFF.

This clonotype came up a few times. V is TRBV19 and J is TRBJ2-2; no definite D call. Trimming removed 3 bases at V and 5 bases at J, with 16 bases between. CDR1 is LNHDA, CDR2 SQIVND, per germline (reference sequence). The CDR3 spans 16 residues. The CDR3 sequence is CASSIPSVMVTGELFF. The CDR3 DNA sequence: TGTGCCAGTAGTATCCCCAGTGTGATGGTGACCGGGGAGCTGTTTTTT.

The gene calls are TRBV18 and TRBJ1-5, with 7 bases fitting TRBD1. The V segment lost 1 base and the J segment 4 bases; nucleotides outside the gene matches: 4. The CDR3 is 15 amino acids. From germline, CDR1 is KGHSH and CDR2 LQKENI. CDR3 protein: CASSPRGQRNQPQHF. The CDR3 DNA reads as TGTGCCAGCTCACCACGGGGACAGAGAAATCAGCCCCAGCATTTT.

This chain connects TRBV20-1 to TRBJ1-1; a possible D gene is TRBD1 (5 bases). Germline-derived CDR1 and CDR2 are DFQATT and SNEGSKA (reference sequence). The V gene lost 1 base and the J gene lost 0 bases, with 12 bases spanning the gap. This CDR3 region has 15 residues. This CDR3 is CSARVGGVMNTEAFF. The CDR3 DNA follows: TGCAGTGCTAGAGTGGGAGGGGTTATGAACACTGAAGCTTTCTTT.

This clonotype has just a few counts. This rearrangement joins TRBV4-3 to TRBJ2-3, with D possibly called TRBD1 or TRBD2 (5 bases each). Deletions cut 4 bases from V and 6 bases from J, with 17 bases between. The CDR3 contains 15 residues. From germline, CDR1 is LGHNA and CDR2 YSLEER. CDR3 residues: CASSPGTHVEDTQYF. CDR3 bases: TGCGCCAGCAGCCCCGGGACCCACGTTGAGGATACGCAGTATTTT.

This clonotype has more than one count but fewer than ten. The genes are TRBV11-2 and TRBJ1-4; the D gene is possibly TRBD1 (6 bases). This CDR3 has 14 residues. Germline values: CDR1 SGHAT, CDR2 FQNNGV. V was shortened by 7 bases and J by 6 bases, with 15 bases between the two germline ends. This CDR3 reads CASTAGTSHEKLFF. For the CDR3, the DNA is TGTGCCAGCACCGCGGGGACATCTCATGAAAAACTGTTTTTT.

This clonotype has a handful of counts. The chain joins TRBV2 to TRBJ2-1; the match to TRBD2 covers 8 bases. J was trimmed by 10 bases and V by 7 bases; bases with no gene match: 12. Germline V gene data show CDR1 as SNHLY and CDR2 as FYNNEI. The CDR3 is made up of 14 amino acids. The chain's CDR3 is CASTGLAGRDEQFF. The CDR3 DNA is TGTGCCAGCACCGGATTAGCGGGGAGGGACGAGCAGTTCTTC.

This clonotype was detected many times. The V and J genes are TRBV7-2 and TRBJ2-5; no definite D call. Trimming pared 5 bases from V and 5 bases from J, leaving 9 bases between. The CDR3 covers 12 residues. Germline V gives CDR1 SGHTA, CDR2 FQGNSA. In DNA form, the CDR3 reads TGTGCCAGCAGCCAGACTCGGGAGACCCAGTACTTC. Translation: CASSQTRETQYF.

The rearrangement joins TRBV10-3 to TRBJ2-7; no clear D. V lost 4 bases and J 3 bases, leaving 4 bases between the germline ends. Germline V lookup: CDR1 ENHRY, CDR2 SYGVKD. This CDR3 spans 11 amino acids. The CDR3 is CAISVDYEQYF. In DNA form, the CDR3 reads TGTGCCATCAGTGTTGACTACGAGCAGTACTTC.

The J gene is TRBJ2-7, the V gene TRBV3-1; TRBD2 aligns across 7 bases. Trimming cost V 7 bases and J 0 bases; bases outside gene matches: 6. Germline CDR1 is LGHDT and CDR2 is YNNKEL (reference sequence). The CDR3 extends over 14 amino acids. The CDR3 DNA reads TGTGCCAGCATGCCGGGACTAAGCTCCTACGAGCAGTACTTC. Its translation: CASMPGLSSYEQYF.

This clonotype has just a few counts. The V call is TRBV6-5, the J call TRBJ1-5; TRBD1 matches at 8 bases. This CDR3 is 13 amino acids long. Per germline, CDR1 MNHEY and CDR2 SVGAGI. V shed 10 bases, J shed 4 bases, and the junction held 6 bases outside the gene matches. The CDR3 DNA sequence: TGTGCCACCGGGGACAGGTGGAATCAGCCCCAGCATTTT. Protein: CATGDRWNQPQHF.

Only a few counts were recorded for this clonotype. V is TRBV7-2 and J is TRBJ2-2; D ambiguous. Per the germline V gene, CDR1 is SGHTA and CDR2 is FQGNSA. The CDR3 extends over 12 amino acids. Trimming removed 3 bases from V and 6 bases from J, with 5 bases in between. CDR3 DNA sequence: TGTGCCAGCAGCTTGCGGTCCGGGGAGCTGTTTTTT. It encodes CASSLRSGELFF.

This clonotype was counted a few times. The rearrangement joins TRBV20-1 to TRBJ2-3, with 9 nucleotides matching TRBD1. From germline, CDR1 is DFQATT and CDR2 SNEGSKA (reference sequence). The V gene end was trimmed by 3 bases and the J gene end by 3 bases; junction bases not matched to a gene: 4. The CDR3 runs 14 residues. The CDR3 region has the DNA TGCAGTGCTAGTAGACAGGGGGTAACAGATACGCAGTATTTT. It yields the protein CSASRQGVTDTQYF.

DNA of the CDR3: TGCAGCGTCGGTAGGGACAGTAACACCGGGGAGCTGTTTTTT. Amino acid sequence: CSVGRDSNTGELFF. The rearrangement uses TRBV29-1 and TRBJ2-2; 7 bases map to TRBD1. This CDR3 has 14 residues. Germline V lookup: CDR1 SQVTM, CDR2 ANQGSEA. With 6 bases clipped from V and 2 bases from J, the junction kept 6 bases outside the gene matches.

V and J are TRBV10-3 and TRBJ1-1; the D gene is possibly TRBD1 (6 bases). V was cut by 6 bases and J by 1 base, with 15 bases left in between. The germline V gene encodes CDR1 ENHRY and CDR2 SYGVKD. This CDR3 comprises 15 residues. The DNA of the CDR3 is TGTGCCATCAGCGGAAACAGGGAAAGGAACACTGAAGCTTTCTTT. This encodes CAISGNRERNTEAFF.

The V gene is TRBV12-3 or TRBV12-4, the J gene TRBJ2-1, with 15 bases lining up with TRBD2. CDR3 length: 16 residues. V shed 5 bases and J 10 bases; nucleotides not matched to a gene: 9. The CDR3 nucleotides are TGTGCCAGCAGTCCGGGACTAGCGGGAGGAAGAGGGGAGCAGTTCTTC. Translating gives CASSPGLAGGRGEQFF.

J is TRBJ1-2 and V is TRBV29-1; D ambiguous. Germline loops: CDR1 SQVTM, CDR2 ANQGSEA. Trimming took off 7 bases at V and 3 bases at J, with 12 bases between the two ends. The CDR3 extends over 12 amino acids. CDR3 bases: TGCAGCGCCCGAGCTGGGGACTATGGCTACACCTTC. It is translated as CSARAGDYGYTF.

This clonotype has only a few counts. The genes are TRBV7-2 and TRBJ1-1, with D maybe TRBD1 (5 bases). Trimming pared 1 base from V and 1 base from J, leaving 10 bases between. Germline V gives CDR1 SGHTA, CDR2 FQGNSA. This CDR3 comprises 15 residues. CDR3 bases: TGTGCCAGCAGCTTAGTGAGGGGACGGAACACTGAAGCTTTCTTT. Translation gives CASSLVRGRNTEAFF.

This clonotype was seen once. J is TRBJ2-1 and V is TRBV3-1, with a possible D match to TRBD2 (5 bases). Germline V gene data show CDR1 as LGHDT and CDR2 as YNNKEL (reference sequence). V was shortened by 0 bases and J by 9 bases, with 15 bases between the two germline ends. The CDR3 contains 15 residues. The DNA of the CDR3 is TGTGCCAGCAGCCAAGAAGAGGGAAGGGTAAGTGAGCAGTTCTTC. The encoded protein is CASSQEEGRVSEQFF.

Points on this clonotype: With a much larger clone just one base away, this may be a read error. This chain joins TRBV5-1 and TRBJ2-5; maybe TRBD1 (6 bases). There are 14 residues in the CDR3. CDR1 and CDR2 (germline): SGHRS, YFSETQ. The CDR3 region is CDSSYGQTQETQYF. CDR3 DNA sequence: TGCGACAGCAGCTACGGACAGACCCAAGAGACCCAGTACTTC.

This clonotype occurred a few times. CDR3 sequence: CATSDRGDSEEPQHF. The CDR3 DNA is TGTGCCACCAGTGATCGAGGGGACAGCGAGGAGCCCCAGCATTTT. The chain carries TRBV24-1 and TRBJ1-5, with 7 bases aligning to TRBD1. CDR3 length: 15 residues. Losses at the gene ends were 3 bases for V and 8 bases for J; bases not matched to a gene: 9. Germline V gene lookup returns CDR1 KGHDR and CDR2 SFDVKD.